Below, one T cell receptor (beta chain) is given with its context. Its specificity is unknown. The length of the CDR3 is 18 residues. Trimming cost V 0 bases and J 0 bases, with 13 bases left between them. Germline loops: CDR1 SGHRS, CDR2 YFSETQ. The time point was: recipient sample about 28 days before transplant, after cytoreduction. Clones were read by immunoSEQ multiplex PCR, and TCRdb kept only the in-frame ones, dropping some. The repertoire consists of about 47,000 clones, with roughly 80% occurring once and the leading ten covering about 5.4%. This sample is part of a study of T cell clonotyping in hematopoietic cell transplantation. Study-wide findings and caveats: Higher Inverse Simpson Index values in graft donor and pretransplant recipient predicted broader posttransplant TCR diversity.

The receptor was derived from a man aged 55 to 70 with myelodysplastic syndrome. Some clones in this sample may be carry-over from other donors' samples. V and J are TRBV5-1 and TRBJ2-6; D possibly corresponds to TRBD1 (6 bases). The source was peripheral blood mononuclear cells, collected before stem cell transplant. The CDR3 here is CASSLGGQTISGANVLTF. DNA of the CDR3: TGCGCCAGCAGCTTGGGAGGACAGACCATCTCTGGGGCCAACGTCCTGACTTTC.